The 9 T cell receptor beta chains in this list originate from one sample, sequenced in a study of shared clonotypes between healthy human individuals. Repertoires were generated with immunoSEQ multiplex PCR, while TCRdb's copy carries only in-frame clones and drops some. The repertoire consists of hundreds of thousands of clones, with about four fifths occurring once and the leading ten covering around 13%. The source material was PBMCs. The receptors were sampled from a woman in her thirties or forties in good health. Some clones in this sample may be carry-over from other donors' samples.

The chain couples TRBV4-3 to TRBJ2-7; D remains unclear. Germline V gene lookup returns CDR1 LGHNA and CDR2 YSLEER. The CDR3 is 13 residues long. V lost 0 bases and J lost 6, with 9 bases in between. The CDR3 coding sequence is TGCGCCAGCAGCCAAGATATAGGGTTCGAGCAGTACTTC. Protein sequence: CASSQDIGFEQYF.

The chain recombines TRBV28 with TRBJ2-7, with D hard to call. The CDR3 extends over 14 amino acids. In germline, CDR1 is MDHEN, CDR2 SYDVKM. The V end was cut by 3 bases, the J end by 2 bases, with 11 bases between. CDR3 sequence: CASSLVGATYEQYF. CDR3 nucleotides: TGTGCCAGCAGTTTGGTGGGCGCTACCTACGAGCAGTACTTC.

The V and J genes are TRBV19 and TRBJ2-7, with 7 bases identical to TRBD2. The CDR3 runs 14 residues. The V gene end was trimmed by 3 bases and the J gene end by 6 bases; junction bases not matched to a gene: 8. Germline V CDR1 and CDR2: LNHDA, SQIVND (reference sequence). The CDR3 DNA follows: TGTGCCAGTAGTATTGGTGCTAGCGGTGGCGAGCAGTACTTC. It translates to CASSIGASGGEQYF.

V is TRBV6-1 and J is TRBJ1-4; D is perhaps TRBD1 (5 bases). V was clipped by 8 bases and J by 3 bases, with 10 bases between them. CDR3 length equals 13 residues. From germline, CDR1 is MNHNS and CDR2 SASEGT. The CDR3: CASFQGANEKLFF. CDR3 coding DNA: TGTGCCAGCTTCCAGGGTGCTAATGAAAAACTGTTTTTT.

The rearrangement uses TRBV6-5 and TRBJ2-7, with 10 bases identical to TRBD2. Germline V CDR1 and CDR2: MNHEY, SVGAGI. The CDR3 contains 15 residues. V was pared by 5 bases and J by 4 bases, with 8 bases of the junction left unmatched. The CDR3 spells CASSPGLAVGYEQYF. The DNA for the CDR3 is TGTGCCAGCAGTCCAGGACTAGCGGTAGGATACGAGCAGTACTTC.

This chain links TRBV4-2 with TRBJ1-1; D is ambiguous. The V and J ends lost 5 bases and 3 bases respectively, with 7 bases between them. The germline gives CDR1 LGHNA, CDR2 YNFKEQ. CDR3 length: 12 amino acids. In DNA form, the CDR3 reads TGTGCCAGCAGCTTGGTGCACACTGAAGCTTTCTTT. It is translated as CASSLVHTEAFF.

The V and J genes are TRBV30 and TRBJ1-5; 11 positions match TRBD1. CDR3 size: 17 residues. The germline CDR1 and CDR2 sequences are GTSNPN and SVGIG (reference sequence). Trimming at V came to 2 bases and at J to 2 bases, leaving 8 bases not matched to a gene. CDR3 loop: CAWSTIRTGGGNQPQHF. CDR3 DNA sequence: TGTGCCTGGAGTACCATCCGGACAGGGGGCGGCAATCAGCCCCAGCATTTT.

V gene TRBV6-1 combines with J gene TRBJ1-2, with D uncertain. CDR1 and CDR2 (germline): MNHNS, SASEGT. The CDR3 covers 14 residues. V lost 2 bases to trimming and J lost 4 bases, with 11 bases between them. This chain's CDR3 is CASSELGDLYGYTF. CDR3 DNA: TGTGCCAGCAGTGAACTCGGGGATCTCTATGGCTACACCTTC.

The genes are TRBV5-1 and TRBJ2-7, with D possibly TRBD1 on 5 matching bases. Germline CDR1 reads SGHRS; CDR2 reads YFSETQ. The CDR3 sequence is 15 residues long. Trimming took off 1 base at V and 2 bases at J, with 13 bases between the two ends. The CDR3 reads CASSLFSGPTYEQYF. The DNA of the CDR3 is TGCGCCAGCAGCTTGTTTTCAGGGCCGACCTACGAGCAGTACTTC.